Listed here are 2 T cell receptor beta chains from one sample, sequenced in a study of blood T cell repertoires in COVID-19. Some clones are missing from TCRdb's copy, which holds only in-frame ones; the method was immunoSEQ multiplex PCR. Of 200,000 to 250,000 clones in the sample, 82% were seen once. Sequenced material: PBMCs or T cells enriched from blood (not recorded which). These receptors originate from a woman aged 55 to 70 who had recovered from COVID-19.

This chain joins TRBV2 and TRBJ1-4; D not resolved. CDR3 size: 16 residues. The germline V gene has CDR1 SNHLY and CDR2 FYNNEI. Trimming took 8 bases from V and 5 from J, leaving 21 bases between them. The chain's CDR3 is CASVRGEAVPNEKLFF. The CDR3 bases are TGTGCCAGCGTACGGGGTGAGGCAGTTCCAAATGAAAAACTGTTTTTT.

The CDR3 coding sequence is TGTGCCAGCAGCTTATTGCCAGTTGATAATTCACCCCTCCACTTT. As protein: CASSLLPVDNSPLHF. This chain joins TRBV7-2 and TRBJ1-6; D remains unclear. Germline V gene sequence: CDR1 SGHTA, CDR2 FQGNSA. The length of the CDR3 is 15 residues. The germline V and J ends were trimmed by 2 bases and 5 bases, with 10 bases remaining between them.